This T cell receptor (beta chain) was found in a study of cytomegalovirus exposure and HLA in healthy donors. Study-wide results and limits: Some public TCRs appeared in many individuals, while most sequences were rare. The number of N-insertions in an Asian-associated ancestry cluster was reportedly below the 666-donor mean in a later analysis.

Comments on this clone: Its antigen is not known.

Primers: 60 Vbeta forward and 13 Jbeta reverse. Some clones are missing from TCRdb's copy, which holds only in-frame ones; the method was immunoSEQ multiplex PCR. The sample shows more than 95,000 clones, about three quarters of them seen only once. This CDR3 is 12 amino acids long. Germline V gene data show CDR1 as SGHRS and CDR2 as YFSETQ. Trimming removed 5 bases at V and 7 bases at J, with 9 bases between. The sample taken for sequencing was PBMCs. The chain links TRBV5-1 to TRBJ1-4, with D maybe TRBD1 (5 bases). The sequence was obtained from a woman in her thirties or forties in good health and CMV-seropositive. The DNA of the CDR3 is TGCGCCAGCAGTACGGGGGGTGAAAAACTGTTTTTT. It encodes CASSTGGEKLFF.